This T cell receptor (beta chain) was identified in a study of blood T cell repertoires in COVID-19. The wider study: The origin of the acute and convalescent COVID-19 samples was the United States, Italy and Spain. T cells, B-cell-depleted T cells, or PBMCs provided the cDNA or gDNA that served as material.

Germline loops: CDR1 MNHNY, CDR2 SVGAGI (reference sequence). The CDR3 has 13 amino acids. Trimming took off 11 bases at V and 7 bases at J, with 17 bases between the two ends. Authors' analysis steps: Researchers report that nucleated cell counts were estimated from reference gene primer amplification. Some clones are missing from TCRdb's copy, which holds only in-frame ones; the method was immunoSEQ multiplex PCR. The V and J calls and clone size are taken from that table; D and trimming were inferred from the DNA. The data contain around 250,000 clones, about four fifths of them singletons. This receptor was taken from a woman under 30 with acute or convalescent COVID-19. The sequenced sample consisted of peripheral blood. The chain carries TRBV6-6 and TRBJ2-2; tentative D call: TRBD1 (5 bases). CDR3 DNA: TGTGCCGGTCGGCAGGGCGGCAGCGGGGAGCTGTTTTTT. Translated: CAGRQGGSGELFF.